This T cell receptor (beta chain) comes out of a study of T cell responses to AZD1222 COVID-19 vaccine. Study-wide findings and caveats: Per reports, nearly half of all spike-specific TCRs target regions that are unmutated in variants. Repertoire sampling occurred only after the peak T cell response. Most donors were white British and more were female, and clonal diversity was possibly underestimated. Along spike, vaccine-associated CD4 TCRs were found throughout, with dominance at 160-218 and 743-854.

With respect to this clone: Its cognate antigen is unknown.

The assay was immunoSEQ multiplex PCR, and TCRdb's table has in-frame clones only and misses some. The sample lists 150,000 to 200,000 clones, about 90% occurring once. Sequenced here: peripheral blood, sampled 28 days after the second AZD1222 dose. The TCR originated in an adult who received the AZD1222 COVID-19 vaccine.

In nucleotides, the CDR3 is TGTGCCAGCACACCAGGGGATGGAAACACCATATATTTT. Translation gives CASTPGDGNTIYF. The V and J genes are TRBV12-3 or TRBV12-4 and TRBJ1-3; a possible D gene is TRBD1 (6 bases). The ends were cut back, 7 bases at V and 3 bases at J, with 10 bases in the middle. This CDR3 has 13 amino acids.